This is a list of T cell receptor beta chains from one sample in a study of T cell changes during pregnancy in multiple sclerosis. Using immunoSEQ multiplex PCR, the repertoire was profiled, and TCRdb retains in-frame clones only, with some absent. The data contain 40,000 to 55,000 clones, roughly 92% of them singletons. The sample comprised peripheral blood. The receptors were gathered from a female donor with multiple sclerosis, enrolled in a pregnancy study. The CDR3 runs from the conserved cysteine through the conserved F or W. D genes are given only for firm matches. Rows may omit the clone size; those that give it use once, few, many or a size class.

d_gene	j_gene	abundance	v_gene	CDR3nt	CDR3aa
TRBD1	TRBJ1-2	-	TRBV10-3	TGTGCCATCAGAACAGGGGTAGGGGGCTACACCTTC	CAIRTGVGGYTF
-	TRBJ2-3	few	TRBV7-2	TGTGCCAGCAGGTCAAACAACTTCCTCACAGATACGCAGTATTTT	CASRSNNFLTDTQYF
TRBD1	TRBJ1-5	-	TRBV2	TGTGCCAGCTCCTCGGGACAGGGGTATCAGCCCCAGCATTTT	CASSSGQGYQPQHF
-	TRBJ1-1	-	TRBV19	TGTGCCAGTACTTTCGGCAGGGCGAACACTGAAGCTTTCTTT	CASTFGRANTEAFF
-	TRBJ2-3	once	TRBV2	TGTGCCAGCAAGAGGGCGATACAGGGTTCGACAGATACGCAGTATTTT	CASKRAIQGSTDTQYF
TRBD1	TRBJ2-7	-	TRBV5-4	TGTGCCAGCAGCTTGAGGGCGGTCGGAACAGGGGGGAGATACGAGCAGTACTTC	CASSLRAVGTGGRYEQYF
TRBD2	TRBJ2-7	-	TRBV7-3	TGTGCCAGCAGCTTAAACCCCGGGCTAGCGGGGTCCTCCTACGAGCAGTACTTC	CASSLNPGLAGSSYEQYF
-	TRBJ2-7	-	TRBV6-1	TGTGCCAGCAGTGAAGTGCGGGCTACCTACGAGCAGTACTTC	CASSEVRATYEQYF
TRBD2	TRBJ2-1	-	TRBV7-2	TGTGCCAGCAGCTTAGACCCCCCGGGAGGGCCGATTGAGCAGTTCTTC	CASSLDPPGGPIEQFF
TRBD2	TRBJ2-3	-	TRBV9	TGTGCCAGCAGCGTAGCTTCCCTAGCGGGCTTCACAGATACGCAGTATTTT	CASSVASLAGFTDTQYF
TRBD2	TRBJ2-7	-	TRBV2	TGTGCCAGCAGCCGGAGCGGGACTAGCGGGAGTATCTACGAGCAGTACTTC	CASSRSGTSGSIYEQYF
-	TRBJ1-2	-	TRBV4-3	TGCGCCAGCAGCCAAGGAGGAACAAACTATGGCTACACCTTC	CASSQGGTNYGYTF
-	TRBJ1-1	-	TRBV6-6	TGTGCCAGCAGCATGGTCCGCACTGAAGCTTTCTTT	CASSMVRTEAFF
-	TRBJ1-1	-	TRBV5-1	TGCGCCAGCAGCTTATCGGTGAACACTGAAGCTTTCTTT	CASSLSVNTEAFF
-	TRBJ2-3	-	TRBV6-1	TGTGCCAGCAATAGGGACGCAGCAAGCACAGATACGCAGTATTTT	CASNRDAASTDTQYF
TRBD2	TRBJ2-7	-	TRBV28	TGTGCCAGCACCCCGACTAGCCATAACTACGAGCAGTACTTC	CASTPTSHNYEQYF
-	TRBJ1-2	-	TRBV11-2	TGTGCCAGCAGCTTAGATCCGGCAGGAAACTATGGCTACACCTTC	CASSLDPAGNYGYTF
-	TRBJ2-6	once	TRBV2	TGTGCCAGCAGTGTTGAGGCTCGCTCTGGGGCCAACGTCCTGACTTTC	CASSVEARSGANVLTF
-	TRBJ2-7	-	TRBV7-2	TGTGCCAGCAGCCTACAGGGTTACGAGCAGTACTTC	CASSLQGYEQYF
-	TRBJ1-1	-	TRBV27	TGTGCCAGCAGTTTATCGGAGATCACTGAAGCTTTCTTT	CASSLSEITEAFF
-	TRBJ1-1	-	TRBV29-1	TGCAGCGTTAGTCGGCAGCCCTCCCTGAACACTGAAGCTTTCTTT	CSVSRQPSLNTEAFF
-	TRBJ2-1	once	TRBV7-9	TGTGCCAGCAGCTTGGGAGCGGAGATGTTGTTGGATGAGCAGTTCTTC	CASSLGAEMLLDEQFF
TRBD2	TRBJ2-1	-	TRBV29-1	TGCAGCGTTGAAAGGACTAGCGGGGGCCTTCTCTTC	CSVERTSGGLLF
-	TRBJ2-3	-	TRBV5-6	TGTGCCAGCAGCCCCCCCTACGCCACAGATACGCAGTATTTT	CASSPPYATDTQYF
-	TRBJ1-5	-	TRBV14	TGTGCCAGCAGCCAAAGGACAGCCCAGGTTCAGCCCCAGCATTTT	CASSQRTAQVQPQHF
-	TRBJ2-7	once	TRBV5-1	TGCGCCAGCAGCTACGGACCCCCCTACGAGCAGTACTTC	CASSYGPPYEQYF
TRBD1	TRBJ1-2	-	TRBV27	TGTGCCAGCAGCTCCTTAAACCAGGGTCAGGGGGACTATGGCTACACCTTC	CASSSLNQGQGDYGYTF
-	TRBJ1-5	once	TRBV27	TGTGCCAGCAGTTTCATGGGACACCCCTTCAATCAGCCCCAGCATTTT	CASSFMGHPFNQPQHF
TRBD2	TRBJ2-1	-	TRBV4-1	TGCGCCAGCAGCCATCGGGCTAGCGGAGACCCTTTCGATGAGCAGTTCTTC	CASSHRASGDPFDEQFF
-	TRBJ1-3	-	TRBV6-1	TGTGCCAGCAAAGGTCCGATCTCTGGAAACACCATATATTTT	CASKGPISGNTIYF
-	TRBJ1-5	-	TRBV4-1	TGCGCCAGCAGCCAAGATGTTACCTTAGGATATAGCAATCAGCCCCAGCATTTT	CASSQDVTLGYSNQPQHF
-	TRBJ1-2	-	TRBV7-9	TGTGCCAGCAGCCCCCCCGGGGGCGCGGATGGCTACACCTTC	CASSPPGGADGYTF
TRBD1	TRBJ1-4	-	TRBV13	TGTGCCAGCAGCTCCCGGGACAGGGCTAATGAAAAACTGTTTTTT	CASSSRDRANEKLFF
TRBD1	TRBJ2-7	-	TRBV18	TGTGCCAGCTCACAAGGGACAGGGACCTACGAGCAGTACTTC	CASSQGTGTYEQYF
TRBD1	TRBJ1-4	-	TRBV4-1	TGCGCCAGCAGCCACGGGACAGGGGGAGGAGAAAAACTGTTTTTT	CASSHGTGGGEKLFF